The 8 T cell receptor beta chains in this list originate from one sample, sequenced in a study of CD4 T cells in lung cancer. The protocol was immunoSEQ multiplex PCR, while the TCRdb copy is restricted to in-frame clones and leaves out a portion. The sample has some 9,600 clones; approximately 66% are singletons. From the same resection, lung tissue at least 3 cm from the malignant lesion was taken. The sequencing sample was made of normal lung tissue taken away from the tumor. The receptors come from a man between 60 and 70 years old with non-small cell lung cancer.

The chain uses TRBV14 and TRBJ2-7; 13 positions agree with TRBD2. Germline V gene sequence: CDR1 SGHDN, CDR2 FVKESK. V shed 4 bases and J 4 bases; nucleotides not matched to a gene: 10. This CDR3 spans 17 amino acids. The CDR3 loop is CASSRRLAGGLSYEQYV. The CDR3 DNA reads TGTGCCAGCAGCCGGAGACTAGCGGGAGGACTTTCTTACGAGCAGTACGTC.

The chain recombines TRBV9 with TRBJ2-2; 9 bases are shared with TRBD1. The CDR3 runs to 16 residues. V was pared by 0 bases and J by 4 bases, with 4 bases of the junction left unmatched. Germline CDR1 SGDLS, CDR2 YYNGEE. CDR3 region: CASSVGGQGATGELFF. CDR3 DNA: TGTGCCAGCAGCGTAGGGGGACAGGGAGCCACCGGGGAGCTGTTTTTT.

The chain couples TRBV5-1 to TRBJ2-7; 11 bases fit TRBD1. The ends lost 4 bases at V and 6 bases at J; junction bases unmatched: 12. The CDR3 length is 16 residues. Germline values: CDR1 SGHRS, CDR2 YFSETQ. DNA for the CDR3: TGCGCCAGCAGCCCCCAGGCTGGGACAGGGGGAGGCGAGCAGTACTTC. This gives the protein CASSPQAGTGGGEQYF.

The chain joins TRBV19 to TRBJ2-1; D might be TRBD2 (5 bases). Germline V gene sequence: CDR1 LNHDA, CDR2 SQIVND (reference sequence). V gave up 6 bases and J gave up 8 bases, with 17 bases separating them. This CDR3 has 14 amino acids. The CDR3 sequence is CASSLRGPEDEQFF. As DNA, the CDR3 is TGTGCCAGTAGCTTGAGAGGGCCTGAGGATGAGCAGTTCTTC.

The chain couples TRBV7-8 to TRBJ2-1, with 9 bases lining up with TRBD2. The junction had 14 bases not matched to a gene; V was cut back by 5 bases and J by 9 bases. The germline gives CDR1 SGHVS, CDR2 FQNEAQ. The CDR3 contains 16 residues. CDR3 in amino acids: CASSPRGRREGREQFF. CDR3 coding DNA: TGTGCCAGCAGCCCCAGAGGGCGGCGGGAGGGCCGTGAGCAGTTCTTC. The full variable domain, its missing parts supplied by reference TRBV7-8 and TRBJ2-1, is GAGVSQSPRYKVAKRGQDVALRCDPISGHVSLFWYQQALGQGPEFLTYFQNEAQLDKSGLPSDRFFAERPEGSVSTLKIQRTQQEDSAVYLCASSPRGRREGREQFFGPGTRLTVL.

The rearrangement joins TRBV18 to TRBJ2-1; 8 bases align to TRBD1. CDR1 is KGHSH, CDR2 LQKENI, per germline. The CDR3 sequence is 14 residues long. V shed 6 bases, J shed 2 bases, and the junction held 3 bases outside the gene matches. The CDR3 protein is CASSPGQAYNEQFF. The DNA of the CDR3 is TGTGCCAGCTCCCCGGGACAGGCCTACAATGAGCAGTTCTTC.

V and J are TRBV5-4 and TRBJ1-1; tentatively, D is TRBD1 (5 bases). Germline assignment: CDR1 SGHNT and CDR2 YYREEE (reference sequence). Trimming cost V 4 bases and J 2 bases, with 12 bases left between them. The CDR3 consists of 14 residues. This CDR3 reads CASSRGVGNTEAFF. The CDR3 DNA sequence: TGTGCCAGCAGCCGGGGGGTCGGTAACACTGAAGCTTTCTTT.

This clone was detected only a few times. V and J are TRBV9 and TRBJ2-7; 7 bases map to TRBD2. Germline V gene sequence: CDR1 SGDLS, CDR2 YYNGEE. The junction had 14 bases not matched to a gene; V was cut back by 2 bases and J by 0 bases. This CDR3 is 18 amino acids long. The CDR3 is CASSVSGGGSGGSYEQYV. CDR3 nucleotides: TGTGCCAGCAGCGTCAGTGGGGGGGGGTCGGGCGGCTCCTACGAGCAGTACGTC.